This T cell receptor (beta chain) was obtained from a study of blood T cell repertoires in COVID-19. Turning to the study itself: Samples came from the United States, Italy and Spain, spanning acute and convalescent COVID-19. PBMCs, B-cell-depleted T cells, or T cells were the source of the cDNA or gDNA that made up the material.

There are 11 residues in the CDR3. Trimming cost V 3 bases and J 12 bases, with 8 bases left between them. Authors' analysis steps: Reference gene primer amplification gave nucleated cell count estimates. This table comes from immunoSEQ multiplex PCR, and its TCRdb copy is limited to in-frame clones, with some not included. That table gives V, J and clone size, and the DNA gave D and trimming. The sample includes about 130,000 clones, roughly 85% of them seen just once. Input material: peripheral blood. This rearrangement joins TRBV12-3 or TRBV12-4 to TRBJ1-4; D ambiguous. The source of this sequence is a man aged 80 or over with active or convalescent COVID-19. The CDR3 region is CASSFKEELFF. In nucleotides, the CDR3 is TGTGCCAGCAGTTTTAAGGAGGAACTGTTTTTT.